This T cell receptor beta chain derives from a study of CD8+ T cells in alopecia areata. Across the study: People stayed on tofacitinib for 6 to 18 months, then stopped the drug for 6 months.

Once RNA had been extracted, it was reverse transcribed into cDNA to act as the sequencing template. Some clones are missing from TCRdb's copy, which holds only in-frame ones; the method was immunoSEQ multiplex PCR. This table holds 210,000 or so clones, roughly 66% found once. The CDR3 is 12 residues long. Germline-derived CDR1 and CDR2 are MNHNS and SASEGT. Trimming shortened V by 6 bases and J by 8 bases, and 12 bases separated the two germline ends. Treatment reported: oral pan-JAK inhibitor, 5-10 mg twice daily. The chain carries TRBV6-1 and TRBJ2-3; no definite D call. Specimen: CD4+ T cells sorted from blood, collected around week 44, from a patient treated with tofacitinib. The TCR was taken from a human donor with alopecia areata. The CDR3 nucleotides are TGTGCCAGCAGCACCTCTTCGGTTACGCAGTATTTT. Amino acids: CASSTSSVTQYF.